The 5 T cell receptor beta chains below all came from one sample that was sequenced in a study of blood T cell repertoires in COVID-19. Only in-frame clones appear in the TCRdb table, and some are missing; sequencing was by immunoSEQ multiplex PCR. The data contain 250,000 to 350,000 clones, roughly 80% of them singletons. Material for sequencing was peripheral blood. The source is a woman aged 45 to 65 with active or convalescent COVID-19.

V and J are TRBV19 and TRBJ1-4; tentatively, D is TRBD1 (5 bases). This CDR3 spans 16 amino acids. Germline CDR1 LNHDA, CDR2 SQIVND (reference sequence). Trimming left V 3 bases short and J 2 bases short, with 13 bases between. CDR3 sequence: CASSIIARGTNEKLFF. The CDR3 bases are TGTGCCAGTAGTATTATAGCCCGGGGGACTAATGAAAAACTGTTTTTT.

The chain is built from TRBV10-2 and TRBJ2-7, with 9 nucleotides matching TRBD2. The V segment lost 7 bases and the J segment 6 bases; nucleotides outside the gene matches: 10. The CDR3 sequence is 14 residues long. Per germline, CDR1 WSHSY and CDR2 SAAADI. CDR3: CASTRAGGVIEQYF. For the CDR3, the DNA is TGCGCCAGCACCAGAGCGGGAGGAGTTATCGAGCAGTACTTC.

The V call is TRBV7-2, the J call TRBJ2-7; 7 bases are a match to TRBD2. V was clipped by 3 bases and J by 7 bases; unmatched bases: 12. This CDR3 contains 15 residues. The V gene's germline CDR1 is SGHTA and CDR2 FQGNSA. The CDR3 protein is CASSFDREVGREQYF. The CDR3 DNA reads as TGTGCCAGCAGCTTCGATCGGGAGGTTGGGAGGGAGCAGTACTTC.

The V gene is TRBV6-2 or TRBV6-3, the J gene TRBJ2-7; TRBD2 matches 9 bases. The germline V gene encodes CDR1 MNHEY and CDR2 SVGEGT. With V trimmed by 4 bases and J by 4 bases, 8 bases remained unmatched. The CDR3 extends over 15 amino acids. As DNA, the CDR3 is TGTGCCAGCAGTTTCTGGACTAGCGAAAGGTACGAGCAGTACTTC. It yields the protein CASSFWTSERYEQYF.

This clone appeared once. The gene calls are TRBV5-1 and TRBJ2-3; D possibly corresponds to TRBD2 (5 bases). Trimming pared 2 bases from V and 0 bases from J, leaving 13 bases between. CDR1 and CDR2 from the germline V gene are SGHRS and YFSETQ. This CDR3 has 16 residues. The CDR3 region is CASSLGLASSTDTQYF. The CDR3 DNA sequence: TGCGCCAGCAGCTTAGGGCTAGCCTCTAGCACAGATACGCAGTATTTT.